A single sample gave rise to the 21 T cell receptor beta chains below, sequenced in a study of T cell repertoires in cytomegalovirus infection. For these receptors, no antigen is known. TCRdb recomputed calls from the reads with MiXCR, one row per CDR3 protein. The sample shows about a million distinct CDR3 sequences, 25% to 40% of them seen only once. This material consisted of cultured CD8+ T cells from PBMCs, taken from culture after CMV antigen stimulation. Receptors originate from a human donor in good health (CMV status not recorded). Some clones in this sample may be carry-over from other donors' samples.

This clonotype was recorded at least ten times. The chain couples TRBV7-6 to TRBJ2-5, with 7 bases that match TRBD1. V gave up 1 base and J gave up 3 bases; unmatched junction bases: 8. Germline values: CDR1 SGHVS, CDR2 FNYEAQ. The CDR3 loop spans 16 amino acids. CDR3 residues: CASSLVWGQTEETQYF. CDR3 bases: TGTGCCAGCAGCTTAGTTTGGGGACAGACCGAAGAGACCCAGTACTTC. Together with reference TRBV7-6 and TRBJ2-5, the CDR3 gives the full variable domain: GAGVSQSPRYKVTKRGQDVALRCDPISGHVSLYWYRQALGQGPEFLTYFNYEAQQDKSGLPNDRFSAERPEGSISTLTIQRTEQRDSAMYRCASSLVWGQTEETQYFGPGTRLLVL.

This clonotype was seen more than once but under ten times. The CDR3 DNA reads as TGTGCCAGCAGCCTGAGCCCGGGACAGGGATCCCCTAGCAATCAGCCCCAGCATTTT. Residues: CASSLSPGQGSPSNQPQHF. The chain joins TRBV7-6 to TRBJ1-5; 9 bases agree with TRBD1. V shed 5 bases and J 0 bases; nucleotides not matched to a gene: 14. CDR3 length: 19 amino acids. Germline CDR1 and CDR2: SGHVS and FNYEAQ.

The V call is TRBV10-3, the J call TRBJ2-2; D unclear. The V gene lost 6 bases and the J gene lost 4 bases, with 6 bases spanning the gap. Per the germline V gene, CDR1 is ENHRY and CDR2 is SYGVKD. This CDR3 is 12 amino acids long. This chain's CDR3 is CAIRGTTGELFF. DNA for the CDR3: TGTGCCATCAGGGGAACCACCGGGGAGCTGTTTTTT.

The chain uses TRBV2 and TRBJ1-5; weak D call: TRBD1 (6 bases). Germline CDR1 reads SNHLY; CDR2 reads FYNNEI. V was clipped by 6 bases and J by 5 bases, with 14 bases between them. This CDR3 contains 14 residues. CDR3 in amino acids: CASRPTGFDQPQHF. The CDR3 DNA sequence: TGTGCCAGCAGACCGACAGGATTCGATCAGCCCCAGCATTTT.

This chain uses TRBV4-1 with TRBJ1-5, with D perhaps TRBD1 (5 bases). Germline CDR1 MGHRA, CDR2 YSYEKL. Trimming took off 1 base at V and 6 bases at J, with 13 bases between the two ends. There are 15 residues in the CDR3. CDR3: CASSQVQGGGQPQHF. The CDR3 DNA reads TGCGCCAGCAGCCAAGTCCAGGGAGGAGGTCAGCCCCAGCATTTT.

As concerns this clonotype: With a much larger clone just one base away, this may be a read error. The chain is built from TRBV27 and TRBJ1-2; no firm D call. V was cut by 2 bases and J by 4 bases, with 8 bases left in between. This CDR3 contains 13 residues. CDR1 is MNHEY and CDR2 is SMNVEV in the germline V gene (reference sequence). The chain's CDR3 is CASSLTRAYGYTF. The CDR3 DNA reads TGTGCCAGCAGTTTAACCCGGGCCTATGGCTACACCTTC.

This sequence joins TRBV15 and TRBJ2-5; 11 bases match TRBD2. This CDR3 region has 15 residues. Germline V CDR1 and CDR2: LNHNV, YYDKDF (reference sequence). The CDR3, as DNA: TGTGCGACCCGGGCTAGCGGGGGGCCCCTGGAGACCCAGTACTTC. It translates to CATRASGGPLETQYF.

In nucleotides, the CDR3 is TGTGCCAGCAGCTTAGTGGGCAGGGGCGGTAATGAAAAACTGTTTTTT. Protein sequence: CASSLVGRGGNEKLFF. This chain links TRBV7-6 with TRBJ1-4; perhaps TRBD1 as D (6 bases). The CDR3 loop spans 16 amino acids. From germline, CDR1 is SGHVS and CDR2 FNYEAQ. V gave up 1 base and J gave up 4 bases, with 13 bases separating them.

The chain carries TRBV15 and TRBJ1-5, with a weak D call TRBD1 (5 bases). Trimming cost V 4 bases and J 5 bases, with 9 bases left between them. Germline values: CDR1 LNHNV, CDR2 YYDKDF (reference sequence). This CDR3 has 13 amino acids. DNA of the CDR3: TGTGCCACCAGCACCATAGGGGATCAGCCCCAGCATTTT. Translation: CATSTIGDQPQHF.

This clonotype has ten or more counts. The V and J genes are TRBV6-2 or TRBV6-3 and TRBJ2-7; possible D gene TRBD2, 5 bases. The CDR3 spans 12 residues. V lost 6 bases and J 5 bases, leaving 11 bases between the germline ends. Germline values: CDR1 MNHEY, CDR2 SVGEGT. The CDR3 loop reads CASSPYGNEQYV. CDR3 nucleotide sequence: TGTGCCAGCAGCCCCTACGGGAACGAGCAGTACGTC.

There are many counts of this clonotype. This chain links TRBV7-6 with TRBJ2-1; 7 bases are a match to TRBD1. The trim removed 5 bases at V and 3 bases at J, leaving 7 bases unmatched. This CDR3 has 15 amino acids. CDR1 and CDR2 from the germline V gene are SGHVS and FNYEAQ. The CDR3 sequence is CASSPTGDGYNEQFF. CDR3 bases: TGTGCCAGCAGCCCAACAGGGGATGGCTACAATGAGCAGTTCTTC.

This chain connects TRBV19 to TRBJ1-1; D is unclear. V was clipped by 1 base and J by 0 bases, with 6 bases between them. This CDR3 has 14 amino acids. Germline V gene lookup returns CDR1 LNHDA and CDR2 SQIVND (reference sequence). CDR3 DNA sequence: TGTGCCAGTAGTATAGTGGGCGTGAACACTGAAGCTTTCTTT. Translating gives CASSIVGVNTEAFF.

The chain combines TRBV20-1 with TRBJ2-1; 9 nucleotides line up with TRBD2. CDR3 length: 15 residues. Germline lookup yields CDR1 DFQATT and CDR2 SNEGSKA (reference sequence). Trimming removed 2 bases from V and 7 bases from J; junction bases left unmatched: 9. The DNA of the CDR3 is TGCAGTGCTAGAATTGGCGGGGGGGCTAGGAATGAGCAGTTCTTC. Translated: CSARIGGGARNEQFF.

The chain uses TRBV27 and TRBJ1-1; D perhaps matches TRBD1 (5 bases). This CDR3 has 15 amino acids. Looked up from germline, CDR1 is MNHEY and CDR2 is SMNVEV (reference sequence). V lost 8 bases, J lost 1 base, and 17 bases lay in between. CDR3 residues: CASSMGGLPNTEAFF. The CDR3 DNA follows: TGTGCCAGCTCCATGGGGGGGTTACCGAACACTGAAGCTTTCTTT.

J is TRBJ1-5 and V is TRBV4-2, with no clear D. Germline V lookup: CDR1 LGHNA, CDR2 YNFKEQ. This CDR3 contains 16 residues. V lost 0 bases and J lost 7, with 16 bases in between. The CDR3 region is CASSQEVVRDEQPQHF. CDR3 nucleotide sequence: TGTGCCAGCAGCCAAGAAGTGGTAAGGGATGAGCAGCCCCAGCATTTT.

V usage is TRBV6-1 and J usage is TRBJ1-4, with a weak D call TRBD1 (6 bases). V was trimmed by 5 bases and J by 5 bases, leaving 12 bases between them. Germline-derived CDR1 and CDR2 are MNHNS and SASEGT. The CDR3 contains 14 residues. The chain's CDR3 is CASSTGTRNEKLFF. The CDR3 region has the DNA TGTGCCAGCAGTACCGGGACACGAAATGAAAAACTGTTTTTT.

The V and J genes are TRBV15 and TRBJ1-1; the D gene is possibly TRBD1 (5 bases). In germline, CDR1 is LNHNV, CDR2 YYDKDF (reference sequence). The CDR3 contains 14 residues. The V gene lost 4 bases and the J gene lost 1 base, with 10 bases spanning the gap. CDR3 in DNA: TGTGCCACCAGCAAGGCAGGACAGAACACTGAAGCTTTCTTT. This sequence encodes CATSKAGQNTEAFF.

About this clonotype itself: A clone one base away is much larger, so this may be a read error. The J gene is TRBJ2-7, the V gene TRBV12-3 or TRBV12-4; the D is unclear. The CDR3 consists of 13 residues. CDR3 nucleotides: TGTGCCAGCACCGTAGGGTCGGGCAACGATCAGTACTTC. It is translated as CASTVGSGNDQYF.

The V gene is TRBV6-2 or TRBV6-3, the J gene TRBJ2-3, with D tentatively TRBD2 (5 bases). Germline V gene lookup returns CDR1 MNHEY and CDR2 SVGEGT. The CDR3 length is 16 residues. V dropped 0 bases and J dropped 0 bases, with 10 bases sitting between them. The CDR3 region is CASSYSYSGSTDTQYF. In nucleotides, the CDR3 is TGTGCCAGCAGTTACTCGTACAGCGGTAGCACAGATACGCAGTATTTT.

The rearrangement links TRBV19 to TRBJ2-1, with D perhaps matching TRBD2 (5 bases). Germline loops: CDR1 LNHDA, CDR2 SQIVND (reference sequence). CDR3 length: 14 amino acids. Trimming removed 5 bases from V and 5 bases from J, with 13 bases in between. The CDR3 loop reads CASSSGFRDNEQFF. DNA for the CDR3: TGTGCCAGTAGTTCGGGGTTTCGGGACAATGAGCAGTTCTTC.

This chain uses TRBV6-6 with TRBJ2-1; 7 nucleotides line up with TRBD2. In germline, CDR1 is MNHNY, CDR2 SVGAGI (reference sequence). The ends lost 8 bases at V and 4 bases at J; junction bases unmatched: 8. This CDR3 is 14 amino acids long. CDR3 bases: TGTGCCAGCTGTTGGGGCGGGGGTTACAATGAGCAGTTCTTC. As protein: CASCWGGGYNEQFF.